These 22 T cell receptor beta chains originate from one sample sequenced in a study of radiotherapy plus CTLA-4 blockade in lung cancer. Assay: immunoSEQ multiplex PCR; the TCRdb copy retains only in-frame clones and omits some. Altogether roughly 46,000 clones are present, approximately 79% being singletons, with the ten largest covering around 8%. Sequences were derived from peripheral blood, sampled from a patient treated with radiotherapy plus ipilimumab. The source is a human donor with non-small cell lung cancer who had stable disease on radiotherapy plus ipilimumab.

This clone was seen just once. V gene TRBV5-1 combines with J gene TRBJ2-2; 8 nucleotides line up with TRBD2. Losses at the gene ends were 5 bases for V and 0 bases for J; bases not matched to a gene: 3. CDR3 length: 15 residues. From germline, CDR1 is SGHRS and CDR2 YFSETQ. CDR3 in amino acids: CASSPGGANTGELFF. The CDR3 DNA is TGCGCCAGCAGTCCCGGGGGGGCGAACACCGGGGAGCTGTTTTTT.

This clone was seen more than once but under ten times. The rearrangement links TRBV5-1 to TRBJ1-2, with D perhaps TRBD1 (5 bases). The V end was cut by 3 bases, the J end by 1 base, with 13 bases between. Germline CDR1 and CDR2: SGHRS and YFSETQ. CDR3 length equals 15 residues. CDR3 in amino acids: CASSSGDLYNYGYTF. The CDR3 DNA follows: TGCGCCAGCAGCTCGGGGGACTTATATAACTATGGCTACACCTTC.

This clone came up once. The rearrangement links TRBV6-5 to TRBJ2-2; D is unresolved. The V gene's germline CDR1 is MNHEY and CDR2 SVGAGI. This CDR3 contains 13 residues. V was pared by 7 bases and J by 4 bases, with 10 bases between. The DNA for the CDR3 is TGTGCCAGCACCCGGTCGGCCACCGGGGAGCTGTTTTTT. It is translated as CASTRSATGELFF.

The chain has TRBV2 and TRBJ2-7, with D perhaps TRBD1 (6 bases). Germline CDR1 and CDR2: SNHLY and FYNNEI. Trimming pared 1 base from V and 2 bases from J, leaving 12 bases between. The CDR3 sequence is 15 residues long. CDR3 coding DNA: TGTGCCAGCAGTGAAGGACAGGACTTAACCTACGAGCAGTACGTC. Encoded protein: CASSEGQDLTYEQYV.

The CDR3 DNA sequence: TGTGCCAGCAGCTTGAGGGACAACCATGACGAGCAGTACTTC. It yields the protein CASSLRDNHDEQYF. V usage is TRBV5-6 and J usage is TRBJ2-7; TRBD1 is a possible D gene (6 bases). This CDR3 region has 14 residues. V gave up 1 base and J gave up 5 bases, with 13 bases separating them. Germline CDR1 is SGHDT and CDR2 is YYEEEE.

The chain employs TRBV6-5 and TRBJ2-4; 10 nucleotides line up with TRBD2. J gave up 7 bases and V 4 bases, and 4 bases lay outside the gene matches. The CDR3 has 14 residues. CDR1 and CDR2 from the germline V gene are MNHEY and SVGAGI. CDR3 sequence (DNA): TGTGCCAGCAGTTCGTCGGGACTAGCGAACATTCAGTACTTC. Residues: CASSSSGLANIQYF.

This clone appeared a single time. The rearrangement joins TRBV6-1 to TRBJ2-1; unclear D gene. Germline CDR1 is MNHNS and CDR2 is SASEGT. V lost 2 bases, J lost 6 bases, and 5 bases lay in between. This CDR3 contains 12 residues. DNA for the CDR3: TGTGCCAGCAGTGAATTAGGCAATGAGCAGTTCTTC. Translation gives CASSELGNEQFF.

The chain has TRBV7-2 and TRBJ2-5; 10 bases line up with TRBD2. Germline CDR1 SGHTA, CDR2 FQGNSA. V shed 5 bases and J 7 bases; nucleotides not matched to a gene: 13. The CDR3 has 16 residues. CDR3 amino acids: CASSPRASGGAGTQYF. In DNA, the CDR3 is TGTGCCAGCAGCCCCCGTGCTAGCGGGGGCGCGGGGACCCAGTACTTC.

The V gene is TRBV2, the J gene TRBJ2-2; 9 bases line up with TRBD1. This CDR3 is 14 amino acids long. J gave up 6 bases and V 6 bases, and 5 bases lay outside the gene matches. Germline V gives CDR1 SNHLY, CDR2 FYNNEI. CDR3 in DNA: TGTGCCAGCAGGCGGACAGGGGACGCCGGGGAGCTGTTTTTT. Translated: CASRRTGDAGELFF. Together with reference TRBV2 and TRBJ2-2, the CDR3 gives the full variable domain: EPEVTQTPSHQVTQMGQEVILRCVPISNHLYFYWYRQILGQKVEFLVSFYNNEISEKSEIFDDQFSVERPDGSNFTLKIRSTKLEDSAMYFCASRRTGDAGELFFGEGSRLTVL.

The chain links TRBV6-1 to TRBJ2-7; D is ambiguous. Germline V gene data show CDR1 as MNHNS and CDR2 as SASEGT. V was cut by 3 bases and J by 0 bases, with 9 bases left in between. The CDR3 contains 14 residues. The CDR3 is CASSDPPSSYEQYV. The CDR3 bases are TGTGCCAGCAGTGACCCTCCGAGCTCCTACGAGCAGTACGTC.

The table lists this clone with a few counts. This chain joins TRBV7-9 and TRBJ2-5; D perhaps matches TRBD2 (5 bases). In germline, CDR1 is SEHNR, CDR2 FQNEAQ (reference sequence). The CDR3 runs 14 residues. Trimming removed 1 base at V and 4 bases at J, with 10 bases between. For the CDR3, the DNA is TGTGCCAGCAGCTTAGGAGGGAATGGAGAGACCCAGTACTTC. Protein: CASSLGGNGETQYF.

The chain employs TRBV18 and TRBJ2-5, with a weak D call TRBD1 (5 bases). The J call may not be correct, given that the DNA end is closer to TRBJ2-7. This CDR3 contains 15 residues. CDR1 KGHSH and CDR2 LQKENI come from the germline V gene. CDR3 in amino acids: CASSPGQDSLYEQYF. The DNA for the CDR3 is TGTGCCAGCTCACCCGGACAAGATTCCCTCTACGAGCAGTACTTC.

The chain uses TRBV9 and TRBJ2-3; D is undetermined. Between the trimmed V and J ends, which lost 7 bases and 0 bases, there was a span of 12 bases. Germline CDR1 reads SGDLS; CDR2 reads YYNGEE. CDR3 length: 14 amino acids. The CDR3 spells CASQDPRSTDTQYF. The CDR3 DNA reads TGTGCCAGCCAGGACCCGAGGAGCACAGATACGCAGTATTTT. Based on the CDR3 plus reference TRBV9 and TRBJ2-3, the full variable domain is DSGVTQTPKHLITATGQRVTLRCSPRSGDLSVYWYQQSLDQGLQFLIQYYNGEERAKGNILERFSAQQFPDLHSELNLSSLELGDSALYFCASQDPRSTDTQYFGPGTRLTVL.

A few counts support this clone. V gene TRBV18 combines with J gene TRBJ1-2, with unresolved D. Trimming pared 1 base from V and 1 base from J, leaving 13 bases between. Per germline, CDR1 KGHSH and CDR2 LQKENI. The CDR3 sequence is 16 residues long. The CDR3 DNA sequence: TGTGCCAGCTCACCACGCGTGGCAGGCATTAACTATGGCTACACCTTC. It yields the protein CASSPRVAGINYGYTF.

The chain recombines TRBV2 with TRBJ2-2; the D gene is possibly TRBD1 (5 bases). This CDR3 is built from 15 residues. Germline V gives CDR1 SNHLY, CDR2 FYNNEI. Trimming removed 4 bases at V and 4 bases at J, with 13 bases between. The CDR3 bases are TGTGCCAGCAGTGCTGACAGTTCGGGCACCGGGGAGCTGTTTTTT. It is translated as CASSADSSGTGELFF.

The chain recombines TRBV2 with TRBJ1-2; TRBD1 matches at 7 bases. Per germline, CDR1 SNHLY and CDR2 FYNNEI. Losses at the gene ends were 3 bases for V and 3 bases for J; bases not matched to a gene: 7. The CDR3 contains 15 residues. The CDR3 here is CASSDGEGADYGYTF. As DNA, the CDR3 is TGTGCCAGCAGTGACGGGGAGGGGGCGGACTATGGCTACACCTTC.

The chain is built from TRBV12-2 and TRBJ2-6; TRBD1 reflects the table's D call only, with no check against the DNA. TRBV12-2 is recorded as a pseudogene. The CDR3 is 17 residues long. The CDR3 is CASRPGQVPSGANVLTF. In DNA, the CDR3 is TGTGCAAGTCGTCCGGGACAGGTCCCCTCTGGGGCCAACGTCCTGACTTTC.

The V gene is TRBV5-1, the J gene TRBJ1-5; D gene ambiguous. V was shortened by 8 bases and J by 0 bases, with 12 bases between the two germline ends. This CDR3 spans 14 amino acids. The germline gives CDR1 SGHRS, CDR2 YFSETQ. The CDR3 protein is CARTTLISNQPQHF. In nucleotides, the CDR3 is TGCGCCAGAACTACTCTCATTAGCAATCAGCCCCAGCATTTT.

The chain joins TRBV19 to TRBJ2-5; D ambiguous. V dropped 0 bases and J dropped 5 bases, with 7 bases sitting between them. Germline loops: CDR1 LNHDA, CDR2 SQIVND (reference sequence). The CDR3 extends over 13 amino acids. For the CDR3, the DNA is TGTGCCAGTAGTATAGATAAAGGGGAGACCCAGTACTTC. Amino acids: CASSIDKGETQYF.

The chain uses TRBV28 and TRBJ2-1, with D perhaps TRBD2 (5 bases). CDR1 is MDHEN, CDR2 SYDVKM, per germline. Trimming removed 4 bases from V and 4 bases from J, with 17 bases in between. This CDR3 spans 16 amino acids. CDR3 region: CASSSNGKGQYNEQFF. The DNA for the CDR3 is TGTGCCAGCAGTTCCAACGGGAAGGGTCAATACAATGAGCAGTTCTTC.

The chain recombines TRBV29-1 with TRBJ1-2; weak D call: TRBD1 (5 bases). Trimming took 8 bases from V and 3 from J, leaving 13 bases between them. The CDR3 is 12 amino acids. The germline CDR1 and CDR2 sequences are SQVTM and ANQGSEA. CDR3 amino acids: CSTRGGDYGYTF. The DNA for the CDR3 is TGCAGCACGAGGGGAGGTGACTATGGCTACACCTTC.

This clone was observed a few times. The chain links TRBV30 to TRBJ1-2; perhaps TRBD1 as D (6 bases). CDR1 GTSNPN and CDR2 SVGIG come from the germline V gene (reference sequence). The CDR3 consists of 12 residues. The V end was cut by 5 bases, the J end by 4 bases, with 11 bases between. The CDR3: CAWEGVGYGYTF. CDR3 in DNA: TGTGCCTGGGAGGGGGTGGGCTATGGCTACACCTTC.